This T cell receptor beta chain comes out of a study of molecular identifiers for immune sequencing clone quantification. Notes on the study in general: Over 99% of CMV-specific effector molecules, but under 1% of naive ones, were in clones above 20 copies.

The CDR3 consists of 16 residues. The germline gives CDR1 SEHNR, CDR2 FQNEAQ (reference sequence). In regard to this clonotype: Its antigen is not known. Sequence at one end of the junction differs from germline and may be a read error.

Libraries used about 18,000 to 1,000,000 sorted naive CD8 T cells and 10%, 30% or 50% RNA input. Using a CD8+CD4-CCR7+CD45RA+ phenotype, naive CD8 T cells were sorted. In preparing bulk TCR libraries, previously described methods and listed TCR primers were used. TCRdb itself ran the PCR reads through MiXCR, one entry per CDR3 protein. The sample records approximately 590,000 distinct CDR3 sequences, roughly 27% being singletons. The sequenced material came from naive CD8+ T cells from blood, with Jurkat cell RNA spiked in. The subset denotes: FACS-sorted CD8+CD4-CCR7+CD45RA+ naive T cells. This receptor was identified in a human donor in good health. Some libraries in this study had Jurkat cell RNA spiked in. The genes are TRBV7-9 and TRBJ2-1, with D unclear. CDR3 sequence: CACSLSRASPHNEQFF. CDR3 in DNA: TGTGCCTGCAGCTTAAGTCGGGCGTCCCCCCACAATGAGCAGTTCTTC.